The source of this T cell receptor (beta chain) is a study of radiotherapy plus CTLA-4 blockade in lung cancer. Background on the study: For 15% to 20% of patients, objective responses occurred, and 30% to 35% had disease control.

Some clones are missing from TCRdb's copy, which holds only in-frame ones; the method was immunoSEQ multiplex PCR. This sample yields roughly 100,000 clones, of which approximately 78% are seen a single time; around 3% belongs to the top ten. Focal radiation plus CTLA-4 blockade with ipilimumab was administered to patients who had chemo-refractory metastatic non-small-cell lung cancer. The junction had 8 bases not matched to a gene; V was cut back by 5 bases and J by 6 bases. Germline loops: CDR1 SGHTA, CDR2 FQGTGA. The CDR3 is made up of 15 amino acids. This clone was picked up one time. Its antigen is still unknown. Study results and caveats: Reportedly, early blood T cell clone dynamics best predicted response, with interferon-beta. Subsequent to radiotherapy plus ipilimumab, tumor-derived TCR clones underwent expansion in blood.

The receptor comes from a human donor with non-small cell lung cancer who had a partial response to radiotherapy plus ipilimumab. The sample consisted of peripheral blood, taken from a patient treated with radiotherapy plus ipilimumab. The chain joins TRBV7-3 to TRBJ2-1; 9 nucleotides agree with TRBD1. CDR3 DNA: TGTGCCAGCAGCCCACACGGGACAGGGCTCAATGAGCAGTTCTTC. Translation: CASSPHGTGLNEQFF.